This TCR beta chain was observed in a study of blood T cell repertoires in COVID-19 (dated by TCRdb to 2018 to 2020). At the level of the whole study: The collaborator samples originated in the United States, Italy and Spain and spanned the acute and convalescent phases of COVID-19. The material from the prospective study consisted of cDNA or gDNA derived from T cells, B-cell-depleted T cells, or PBMCs. Subjects who had been exposed to COVID-19, were actively infected with it, or had recovered from it provided the deeply sampled blood TCRbeta repertoires that made up the dataset. A freely available public database, intended as a resource for researchers studying the immune response to SARS-CoV-2, is where the repertoires were released. The samples were drawn from two sources: the first 160 participants of the ongoing ImmuneRACE study, and 1,000 to 1,500 subjects contributed by 6 global collaborators. The sample metadata nearly always contained a de-identified subject ID, COVID-19 status, age in years and sex. Where available, HLA class I and class II types were taken from metadata supplied by the sample provider and were not determined by assay-based typing. The paper as a whole reports these results and caveats: The amount of clinical and demographic metadata varied by source and participant and was provided uncurated.

With regard to this clone: The antigen this receptor binds is unknown. No base quality values were provided; no much bigger clone lies one nucleotide off.

Measured from the cysteine to the phenylalanine, the CDR3 is 14 residues long. CDR3 DNA is the only sequence kept; it has 42 bases, read in frame from the first base. V is pruned by 3 bases and J by 3 bases, leaving 4 bases of the junction without a gene match. As encoded in the germline V gene (reference sequence), CDR1 is DFQATT while CDR2 is SNEGSKA. TCRbeta CDR3 regions were amplified from genomic DNA using the immunoSEQ Assay, a bias-controlled multiplex PCR. Under the source paper's analysis protocol: Within the assay, amplification of reference gene primers was used to estimate how many nucleated cells each sample contained. Sequence reads were collapsed and filtered to measure the absolute abundance of every unique TCRbeta CDR3 rearrangement. For each sample, productive Simpson clonality was calculated as the square root of Simpson's diversity index over productive rearrangements. This is the immuneACCESS table as TCRdb keeps it, with only in-frame sequences that have V and J called. A part of the clones is gone; compared with another copy, unresolved V genes explain less than half, and the rest is unexplained. V, J and clone size are those of that table, while D and trimming were read from the DNA. Within this sample are roughly 250,000 clones, with about 85% of them counted one time only. The ten largest make up approximately 3.8% of the sample.

Another Seattle source contributed samples from volunteer blood donors who had recovered from COVID-19. Each collaborating institution followed its own protocols to collect whole blood in K2EDTA tubes. Collaborator samples were shipped for TCRbeta analysis as frozen whole blood, isolated PBMCs, or DNA extracted from either sample type. The specimen was peripheral blood. The chain is assembled from TRBV20-1 and TRBJ2-1, with TRBD2 matching 8 junction bases. This TCR was recovered from a man in his sixties who had recovered from COVID-19. The CDR3 protein: CSASSGGLYNEQFF. Here is the DNA: TGCAGTGCTAGTTCGGGGGGGCTCTACAATGAGCAGTTCTTC.